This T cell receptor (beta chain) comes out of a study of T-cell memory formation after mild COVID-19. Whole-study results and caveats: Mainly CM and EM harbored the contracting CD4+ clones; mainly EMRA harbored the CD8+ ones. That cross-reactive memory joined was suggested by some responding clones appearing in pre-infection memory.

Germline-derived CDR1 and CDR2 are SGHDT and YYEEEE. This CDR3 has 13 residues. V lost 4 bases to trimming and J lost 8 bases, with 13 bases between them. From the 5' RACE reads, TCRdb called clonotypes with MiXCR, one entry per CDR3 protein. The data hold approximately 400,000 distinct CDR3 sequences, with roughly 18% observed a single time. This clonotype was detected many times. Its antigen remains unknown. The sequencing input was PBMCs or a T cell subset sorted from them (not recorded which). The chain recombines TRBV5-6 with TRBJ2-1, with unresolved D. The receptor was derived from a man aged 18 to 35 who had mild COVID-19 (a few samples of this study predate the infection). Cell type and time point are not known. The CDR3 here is CASSLLIADEQFF. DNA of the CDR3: TGTGCCAGCAGCCTGCTGATTGCGGATGAGCAGTTCTTC.